The clone carrying this TCR beta chain has more than one count but fewer than ten. The antigen remains unidentified. These data originate in a study of glioma-infiltrating T cells. Study-wide results and caveats: Only very few CDR3 sequences appeared in both tissue and blood. Above-expected tissue-blood divergence occurred in all gliomas, most in low-grade ones.

Amplification of TCR alpha and beta CDR3 regions from RNA used iRepertoire nested multiplex PCR. Input was roughly 100-450 ng of tissue mRNA or PBMC total RNA. MiXCR, run by TCRdb on the multiplex PCR reads, gives a single entry per CDR3 protein. The sample lists approximately 90,000 distinct CDR3 sequences, about 25% occurring once. This CDR3 spans 15 amino acids. V gave up 5 bases and J gave up 5 bases; unmatched junction bases: 12. Germline lookup yields CDR1 SGHTA and CDR2 FQGNSA. The sequence was obtained from a human donor with low-grade glioma or glioblastoma, undergoing nonglioma brain surgery, or in good health (not recorded which). Sequenced material: glioma tissue, nonneoplastic brain tissue, or PBMCs (not recorded which). V is TRBV7-2 and J is TRBJ2-7, with TRBD1 matching 7 bases. The CDR3 DNA sequence: TGTGCCAGCAGCCCGAGAGGTGGGACAGCTAACGAGCAGTACTTC. It encodes CASSPRGGTANEQYF.